The sequence of this T cell receptor (beta chain) was determined in a study of early T cells in non-severe SARS-CoV-2 infection. Study details: Sequencing was performed on bulk RNA from unsorted whole blood, leaving chains unpaired.

As part of library construction, unique molecular identifiers were attached to individual cDNA molecules. MiXCR, run by TCRdb on the 5' RACE reads, gives a single entry per CDR3 protein. The table lists about 69,000 distinct CDR3 sequences, 4.6% of them singletons. The CDR3 is 14 residues long. Germline-derived CDR1 and CDR2 are MDHEN and SYDVKM. V dropped 4 bases and J dropped 0 bases, with 8 bases sitting between them. This clonotype was seen more than once but under ten times. Specimen: whole blood, collected at baseline. The sequence came from an adult who was a healthcare worker with PCR-confirmed SARS-CoV-2 infection or an uninfected control (not recorded which). The donor label of this sample is uncertain. The chain has TRBV28 and TRBJ2-3; maybe TRBD1 (6 bases). CDR3 sequence (DNA): TGTGCCAGCAGTTGGACAGTGAGCACAGATACGCAGTATTTT. Its translation: CASSWTVSTDTQYF.